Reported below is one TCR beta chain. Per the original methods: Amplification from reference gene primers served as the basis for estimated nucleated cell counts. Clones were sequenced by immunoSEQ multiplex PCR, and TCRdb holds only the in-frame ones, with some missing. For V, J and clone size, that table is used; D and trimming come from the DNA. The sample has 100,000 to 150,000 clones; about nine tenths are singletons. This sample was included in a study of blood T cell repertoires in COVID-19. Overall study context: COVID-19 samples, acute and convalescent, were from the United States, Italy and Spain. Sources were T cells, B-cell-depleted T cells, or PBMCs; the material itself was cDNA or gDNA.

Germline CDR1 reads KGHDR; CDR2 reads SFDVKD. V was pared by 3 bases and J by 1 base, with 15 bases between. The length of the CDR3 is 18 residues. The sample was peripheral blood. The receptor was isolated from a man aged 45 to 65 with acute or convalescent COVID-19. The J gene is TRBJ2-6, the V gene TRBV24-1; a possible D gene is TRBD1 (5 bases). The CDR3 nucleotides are TGTGCCACCAGTGATGTGCAGGGTAGAGTTTCTGGGGCCAACGTCCTGACTTTC. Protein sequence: CATSDVQGRVSGANVLTF.